A selection of T cell receptor beta chains follows, all from one sample in a study of blood T cell repertoires in COVID-19. Here immunoSEQ multiplex PCR was the method, and the copy in TCRdb shows in-frame clones only, minus some. The sample records roughly 250,000 clones, 70% to 90% being singletons. What was sequenced was PBMCs or T cells enriched from blood (not recorded which). These TCRs come from a woman aged 25-40 years who had recovered from COVID-19. Each CDR3 is given with its conserved first and last residue. The D gene is left open where the match is weak. Not all rows give a size; the values are once, few, many and, for expanded clones, a class.

TGCGCCAGCAGCCAAGGGTCCGGGTACGAGCAGTACTTC,CASSQGSGYEQYF,TRBV4-1,-,TRBJ2-7,-
TGTGCCAGCAGCGTTGGGTGGAGGGTTTCTGGGGCCAACGTCCTGACTTTC,CASSVGWRVSGANVLTF,TRBV9,-,TRBJ2-6,-
TGTGCCAGCAGCTTATTCATGATTAGGGGGTCGTACTATGGCTACACCTTC,CASSLFMIRGSYYGYTF,TRBV7-9,-,TRBJ1-2,-
TGTGCCAGCAGTGAAGCCAGGACAGCGAACACTGAAGCTTTCTTT,CASSEARTANTEAFF,TRBV2,-,TRBJ1-1,-
TGTGCCAGCAGTCCCCACAGGGGCCTCTCCTACGAGCAGTACTTC,CASSPHRGLSYEQYF,TRBV27,-,TRBJ2-7,TRBD1
TGTGCCAGCAGTTTAAAGCCCTACGAGCAGTACTTC,CASSLKPYEQYF,TRBV28,-,TRBJ2-7,-
TGTGCCATTACCGGGACAGGTCTAGGGGTGGGAGGCTACACCTTC,CAITGTGLGVGGYTF,TRBV10-3,-,TRBJ1-2,TRBD1
TGTGCCAGTAGTCCCGGACAGAGGAACACTGAAGCTTTCTTT,CASSPGQRNTEAFF,TRBV19,-,TRBJ1-1,-
TGCGCCAGCAGCCCCGAGCGGGGGCTCAACACCGGGGAGCTGTTTTTT,CASSPERGLNTGELFF,TRBV5-1,once,TRBJ2-2,TRBD2
TGTGCCAGCAGTCGAAACACGAACACTGAAGCTTTCTTT,CASSRNTNTEAFF,TRBV6-5,-,TRBJ1-1,-